This T cell receptor (beta chain) stems from a study of cytomegalovirus exposure and HLA in healthy donors. The PCR employed 60 Vbeta primers together with 13 Jbeta primers. In the authors' workflow: Later reanalysis found approximately 76 million unique TCR beta chains, roughly 10 million of them shared. Assay: immunoSEQ multiplex PCR; the TCRdb copy retains only in-frame clones and omits some. V and J calls and clone size come straight from that table; D and trimming were deduced from the DNA. The table includes 65,000 to 85,000 clones, about three quarters detected once. V was clipped by 5 bases and J by 0 bases, with 17 bases between them. This CDR3 spans 16 amino acids. CDR1 and CDR2 from the germline V gene are SGHNT and YENEEA. Turning to this clone: The target antigen is unknown.

Findings and limits, study-wide: Data from an earlier analysis indicated that most TCR beta V segments were productive either about 90% or about 30% of the time. In a later analysis, at a false discovery rate of 0.05, 17,000 or so TCR beta sequences were associated with HLA alleles. Relative to the approximately 660-donor mean, N-insertions were reportedly fewer in an Asian-associated ancestry cluster in a later analysis.

The source is a man aged 50-59 years in good health and CMV-seropositive. V usage is TRBV11-3 and J usage is TRBJ2-7, with D possibly being TRBD1 (5 bases). The sample comprised PBMCs. Written as DNA, the CDR3 is TGTGCCAGCAGCACCGAGGTGGGCACAGGCTCCTACGAGCAGTACTTC. It yields the protein CASSTEVGTGSYEQYF.